Each of the 6 T cell receptor beta chains below was sequenced from the same sample in a study of OX40 agonist ivuxolimab in advanced cancers. Sequenced by immunoSEQ multiplex PCR; TCRdb stores in-frame clones only, minus some. The repertoire holds fewer than 90,000 clones, with roughly 84% as singletons. The material was CD4+ or CD8+ T cells sorted from blood, obtained in a trial of the OX40 agonist ivuxolimab. The receptor source for this set is an adult with an advanced solid tumor such as melanoma, head and neck, liver or kidney cancer.

V usage is TRBV5-1 and J usage is TRBJ2-3, with D hard to call. In germline, CDR1 is SGHRS, CDR2 YFSETQ. The CDR3 spans 14 residues. The V and J ends lost 4 bases and 4 bases respectively, with 13 bases between them. The CDR3 DNA follows: TGCGCCAGCAGCCCGGACCCTCTACCAGATACGCAGTATTTT. Translation gives CASSPDPLPDTQYF.

The chain combines TRBV7-8 with TRBJ1-2; no clear D. The ends were cut back, 5 bases at V and 7 bases at J, with 20 bases in the middle. This CDR3 spans 15 amino acids. Germline V lookup: CDR1 SGHVS, CDR2 FQNEAQ. The CDR3 loop is CASSPRRLTQGGYTF. In DNA form, the CDR3 reads TGTGCCAGCAGCCCCCGCCGCCTAACCCAAGGTGGCTACACCTTC.

A few counts support this clone. The rearrangement uses TRBV18 and TRBJ1-5; TRBD1 matches at 7 bases. CDR1 KGHSH and CDR2 LQKENI come from the germline V gene. CDR3 length: 14 amino acids. Unmatched junction bases numbered 6, after V lost 3 bases and J lost 7 bases. The DNA of the CDR3 is TGTGCCAGCTCACCCCAAACAGGGGACCAGCCCCAGCATTTT. It codes for CASSPQTGDQPQHF.

The J gene is TRBJ2-7, the V gene TRBV6-5; no definite D call. The CDR3 is 12 residues long. V was pared by 5 bases and J by 2 bases, with 7 bases between. Germline V gives CDR1 MNHEY, CDR2 SVGAGI. The CDR3 sequence: CASSGGAYEQYF. CDR3 nucleotide sequence: TGTGCCAGCAGTGGTGGGGCCTACGAGCAGTACTTC.

The rearrangement uses TRBV6-4 and TRBJ1-6; D perhaps matches TRBD1 (6 bases). CDR3 length equals 15 residues. V was shortened by 5 bases and J by 3 bases, with 11 bases between the two germline ends. Germline V lookup: CDR1 MRHNA, CDR2 SNTAGT. CDR3 nucleotides: TGTGCCAGCAGTTCAGGGGTTGACTATAATTCACCCCTCCACTTT. It specifies CASSSGVDYNSPLHF.

The chain couples TRBV6-5 to TRBJ1-5, with D hard to call. Germline loops: CDR1 MNHEY, CDR2 SVGAGI. There are 15 residues in the CDR3. Trimming left V 6 bases short and J 0 bases short, with 12 bases between. CDR3 nucleotides: TGTGCCAGCAGACTCGAGAGAAATAGCAATCAGCCCCAGCATTTT. Translation: CASRLERNSNQPQHF.